This T cell receptor beta chain was sequenced during a study of OX40 agonist ivuxolimab in advanced cancers. Study as a whole: About 40% of patients had received prior checkpoint inhibitor therapy.

Germline loops: CDR1 ENHRY, CDR2 SYGVKD. The ends were cut back, 11 bases at V and 6 bases at J, with 12 bases in the middle. CDR3 length: 11 amino acids. Sequencing was performed with immunoSEQ multiplex PCR; in TCRdb, only in-frame clones are kept and a portion is missing. The sample has about 86,000 clones; 80% to 95% are singletons. The TCR originated in an adult with an advanced solid tumor such as melanoma, head and neck, liver or kidney cancer. This chain joins TRBV10-3 and TRBJ2-3; TRBD1 might be the D (5 bases). This material consisted of CD4+ or CD8+ T cells sorted from blood, taken in a trial of the OX40 agonist ivuxolimab. Here the CDR3 reads CAAAKGDTQYF. The CDR3 DNA sequence: TGTGCCGCCGCGAAGGGGGATACGCAGTATTTT.